The 4 T cell receptor beta chains below come from one sample, sequenced in a study of blood T cell repertoires in COVID-19. The method was immunoSEQ multiplex PCR; TCRdb's version includes in-frame clones alone and lacks a portion of them. The table includes about 380,000 clones, 85% detected once. What was sequenced was peripheral blood. These receptors were collected from a woman aged 18-29 years with acute or convalescent COVID-19.

The chain joins TRBV5-6 to TRBJ1-4, with a tentative D call TRBD1 (6 bases). The ends were cut back, 4 bases at V and 8 bases at J, with 24 bases in the middle. The germline V gene has CDR1 SGHDT and CDR2 YYEEEE. This CDR3 region has 17 residues. CDR3: CASSGSGTGIFTEKLFF. DNA of the CDR3: TGTGCCAGCAGCGGATCGGGTACAGGGATATTTACGGAAAAACTGTTTTTT.

The V and J genes are TRBV5-4 and TRBJ1-3; D is perhaps TRBD1 (6 bases). This CDR3 is built from 16 residues. Germline CDR1 reads SGHNT; CDR2 reads YYREEE (reference sequence). Trimming took off 2 bases at V and 1 base at J, with 13 bases between the two ends. CDR3 sequence: CASSFGGGQSGNTIYF. In nucleotides, the CDR3 is TGTGCCAGCAGCTTTGGCGGGGGGCAATCTGGAAACACCATATATTTT.

The genes are TRBV9 and TRBJ2-3; no definite D call. Germline values: CDR1 SGDLS, CDR2 YYNGEE. The CDR3 extends over 15 amino acids. V shed 0 bases and J shed 0 bases, with 8 bases lying between them. The DNA of the CDR3 is TGTGCCAGCAGCGTAGCCCAGGAAAGCACAGATACGCAGTATTTT. It specifies CASSVAQESTDTQYF.

The chain is built from TRBV29-1 and TRBJ1-3, with TRBD1 identical over 8 bases. The V segment lost 6 bases and the J segment 0 bases; nucleotides outside the gene matches: 4. The CDR3 runs to 14 residues. Per the germline V gene, CDR1 is SQVTM and CDR2 is ANQGSEA. CDR3 nucleotide sequence: TGCAGCGTAGACAGGGGAGGCTCTGGAAACACCATATATTTT. Translating it yields CSVDRGGSGNTIYF.